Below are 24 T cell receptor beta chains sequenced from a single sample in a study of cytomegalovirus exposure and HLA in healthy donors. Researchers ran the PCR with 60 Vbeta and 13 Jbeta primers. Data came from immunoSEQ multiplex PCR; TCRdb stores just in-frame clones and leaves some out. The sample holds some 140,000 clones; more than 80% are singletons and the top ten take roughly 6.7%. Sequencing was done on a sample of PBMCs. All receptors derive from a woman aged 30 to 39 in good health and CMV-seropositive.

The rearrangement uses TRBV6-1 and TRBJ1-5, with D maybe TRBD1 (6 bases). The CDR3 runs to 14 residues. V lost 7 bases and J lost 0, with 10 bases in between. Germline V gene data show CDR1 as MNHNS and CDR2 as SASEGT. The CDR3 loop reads CASKKDSSNQPQHF. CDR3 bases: TGTGCCAGCAAGAAGGACAGTAGCAATCAGCCCCAGCATTTT.

Here the CDR3 DNA reads TGTGCCAGCAGTTTATCCAGGGGGGCCTACAATGAGCAGTTCTTC. It specifies CASSLSRGAYNEQFF. The V call is TRBV27, the J call TRBJ2-1, with D perhaps TRBD1 (7 bases). Trimming took off 0 bases at V and 2 bases at J, with 8 bases between the two ends. From germline, CDR1 is MNHEY and CDR2 SMNVEV (reference sequence). The CDR3 length is 15 residues.

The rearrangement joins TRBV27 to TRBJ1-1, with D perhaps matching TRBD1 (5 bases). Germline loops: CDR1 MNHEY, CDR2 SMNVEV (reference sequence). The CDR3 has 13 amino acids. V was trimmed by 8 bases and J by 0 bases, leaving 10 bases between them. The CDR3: CASSTVMNTEAFF. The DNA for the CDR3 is TGTGCCAGCTCGACAGTTATGAACACTGAAGCTTTCTTT.

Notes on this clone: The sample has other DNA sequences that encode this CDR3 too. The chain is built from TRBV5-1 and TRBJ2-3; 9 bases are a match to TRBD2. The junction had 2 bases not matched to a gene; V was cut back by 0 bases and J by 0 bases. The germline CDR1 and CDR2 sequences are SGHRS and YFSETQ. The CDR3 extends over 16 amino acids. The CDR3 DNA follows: TGCGCCAGCAGCTTGGGACTAGCGGAAAGCACAGATACGCAGTATTTT. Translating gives CASSLGLAESTDTQYF.

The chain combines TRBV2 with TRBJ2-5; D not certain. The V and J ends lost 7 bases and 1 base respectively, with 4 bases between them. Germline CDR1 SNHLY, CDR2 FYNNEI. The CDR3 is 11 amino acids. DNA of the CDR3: TGTGCCAGCACAATCCAAGAGACCCAGTACTTC. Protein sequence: CASTIQETQYF.

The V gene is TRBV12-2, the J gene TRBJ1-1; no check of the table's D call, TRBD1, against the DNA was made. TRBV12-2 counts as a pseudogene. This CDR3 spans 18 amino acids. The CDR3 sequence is CASRLARDIALMNTEAFF. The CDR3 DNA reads TGTGCAAGTCGCTTAGCCCGGGACATCGCTTTGATGAACACTGAAGCTTTCTTT.

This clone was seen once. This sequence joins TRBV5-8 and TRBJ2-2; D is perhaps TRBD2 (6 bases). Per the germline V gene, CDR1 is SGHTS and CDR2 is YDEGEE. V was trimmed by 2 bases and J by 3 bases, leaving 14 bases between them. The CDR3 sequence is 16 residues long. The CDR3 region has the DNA TGTGCCAGCAGCTTAGAAGGAGGGACGTACACCGGGGAGCTGTTTTTT. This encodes CASSLEGGTYTGELFF.

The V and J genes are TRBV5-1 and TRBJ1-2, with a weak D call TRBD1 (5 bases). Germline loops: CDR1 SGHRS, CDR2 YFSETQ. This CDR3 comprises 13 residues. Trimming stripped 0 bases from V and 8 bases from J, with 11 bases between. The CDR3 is CASSLAQGGGYTF. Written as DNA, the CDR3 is TGCGCCAGCAGCTTGGCCCAGGGAGGGGGCTACACCTTC.

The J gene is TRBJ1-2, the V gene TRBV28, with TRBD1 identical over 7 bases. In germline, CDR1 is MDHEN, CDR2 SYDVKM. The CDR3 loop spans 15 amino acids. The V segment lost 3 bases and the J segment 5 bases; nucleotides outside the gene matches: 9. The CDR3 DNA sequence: TGTGCCAGCAGTTTCCCACAGGGGAGCGTATATGGCTACACCTTC. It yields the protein CASSFPQGSVYGYTF.

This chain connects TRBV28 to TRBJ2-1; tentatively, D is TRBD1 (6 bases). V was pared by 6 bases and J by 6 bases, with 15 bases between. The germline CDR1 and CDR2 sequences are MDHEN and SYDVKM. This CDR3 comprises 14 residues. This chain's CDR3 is CASSRTDRPNEQFF. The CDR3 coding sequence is TGTGCCAGCAGCCGGACAGATAGGCCCAATGAGCAGTTCTTC.

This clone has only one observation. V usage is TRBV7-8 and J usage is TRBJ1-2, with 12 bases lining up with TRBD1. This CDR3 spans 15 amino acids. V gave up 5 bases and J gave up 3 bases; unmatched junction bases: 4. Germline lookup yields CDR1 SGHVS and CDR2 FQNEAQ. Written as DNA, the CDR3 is TGTGCCAGCAGCAAAGGGACAGGGGGCTACTATGGCTACACCTTC. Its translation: CASSKGTGGYYGYTF.

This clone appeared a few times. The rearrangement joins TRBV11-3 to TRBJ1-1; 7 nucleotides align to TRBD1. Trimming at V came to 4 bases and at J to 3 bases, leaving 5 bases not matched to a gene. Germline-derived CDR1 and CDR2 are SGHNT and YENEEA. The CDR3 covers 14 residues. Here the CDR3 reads CASSSTGADTEAFF. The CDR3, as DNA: TGTGCCAGCAGCTCTACAGGGGCGGACACTGAAGCTTTCTTT.

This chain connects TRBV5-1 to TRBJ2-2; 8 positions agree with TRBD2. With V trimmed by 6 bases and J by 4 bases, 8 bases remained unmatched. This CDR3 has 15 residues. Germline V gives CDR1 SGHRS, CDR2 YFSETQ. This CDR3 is CASTSGGASTGELFF. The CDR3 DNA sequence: TGCGCCAGCACCTCGGGAGGGGCGAGCACCGGGGAGCTGTTTTTT. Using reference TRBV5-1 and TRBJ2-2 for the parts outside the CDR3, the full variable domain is KAGVTQTPRYLIKTRGQQVTLSCSPISGHRSVSWYQQTPGQGLQFLFEYFSETQRNKGNFPGRFSGRQFSNSRSEMNVSTLELGDSALYLCASTSGGASTGELFFGEGSRLTVL.

CDR3 amino acids: CASSRGLETYEQYF. The CDR3 bases are TGTGCCAGCAGCCGCGGACTAGAAACCTACGAGCAGTACTTC. V gene TRBV13 combines with J gene TRBJ2-7, with TRBD2 matching over 7 bases. Trimming took 5 bases from V and 2 from J; bases not matched to a gene: 6. Germline loops: CDR1 PRHDT, CDR2 FYEKMQ (reference sequence). This CDR3 is built from 14 residues.

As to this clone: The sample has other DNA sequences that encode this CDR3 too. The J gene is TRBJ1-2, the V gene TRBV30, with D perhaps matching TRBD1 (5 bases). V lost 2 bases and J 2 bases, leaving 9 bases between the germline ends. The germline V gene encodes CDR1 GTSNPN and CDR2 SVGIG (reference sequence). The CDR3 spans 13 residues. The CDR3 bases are TGTGCCTGGAGTACGGGGGGGAACTATGGCTACACCTTC. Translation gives CAWSTGGNYGYTF.

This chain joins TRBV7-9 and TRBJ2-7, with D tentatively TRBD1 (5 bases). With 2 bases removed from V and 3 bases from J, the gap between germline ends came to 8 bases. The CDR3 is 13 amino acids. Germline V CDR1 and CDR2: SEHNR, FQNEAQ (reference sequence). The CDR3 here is CASSLSTGYEQYF. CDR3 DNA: TGTGCCAGCAGCTTAAGTACAGGCTACGAGCAGTACTTC.

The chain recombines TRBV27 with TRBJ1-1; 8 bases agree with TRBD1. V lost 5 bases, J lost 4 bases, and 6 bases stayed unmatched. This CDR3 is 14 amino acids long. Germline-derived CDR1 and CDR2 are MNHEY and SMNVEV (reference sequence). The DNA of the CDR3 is TGTGCCAGCAGTCTTACAGGGGGGGGCACTGAAGCTTTCTTT. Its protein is CASSLTGGGTEAFF.

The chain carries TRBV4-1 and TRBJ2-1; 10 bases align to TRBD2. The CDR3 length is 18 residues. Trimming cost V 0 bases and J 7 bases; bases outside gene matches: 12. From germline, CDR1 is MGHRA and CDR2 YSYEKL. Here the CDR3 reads CASSQDVLAGVGGNEQFF. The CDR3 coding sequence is TGCGCCAGCAGCCAAGATGTCCTAGCGGGAGTGGGTGGTAATGAGCAGTTCTTC.

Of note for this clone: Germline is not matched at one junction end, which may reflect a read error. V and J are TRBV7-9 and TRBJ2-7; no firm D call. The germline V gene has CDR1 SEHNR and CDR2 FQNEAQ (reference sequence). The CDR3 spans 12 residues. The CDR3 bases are TGTTCCAGCAGCTTGTGGTCAGACGAGCAGTACTTC. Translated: CSSSLWSDEQYF.

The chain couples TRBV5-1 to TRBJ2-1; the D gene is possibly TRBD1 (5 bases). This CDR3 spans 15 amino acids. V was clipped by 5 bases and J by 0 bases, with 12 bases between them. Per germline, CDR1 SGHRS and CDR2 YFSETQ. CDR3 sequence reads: CASSSDRGSYNEQFF. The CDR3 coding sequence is TGCGCCAGCAGTTCCGACAGAGGCTCCTACAATGAGCAGTTCTTC.

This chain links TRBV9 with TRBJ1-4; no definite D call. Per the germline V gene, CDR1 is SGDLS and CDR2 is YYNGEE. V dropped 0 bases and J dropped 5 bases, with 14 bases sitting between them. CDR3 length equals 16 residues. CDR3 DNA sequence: TGTGCCAGCAGCGTAGGTATATCGGCGGGCAATGAAAAACTGTTTTTT. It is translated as CASSVGISAGNEKLFF.

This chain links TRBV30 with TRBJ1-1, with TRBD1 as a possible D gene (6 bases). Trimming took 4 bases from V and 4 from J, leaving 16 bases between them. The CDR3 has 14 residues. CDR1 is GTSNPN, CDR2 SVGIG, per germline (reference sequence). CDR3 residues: CAWNTQGGGTEAFF. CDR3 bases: TGTGCCTGGAATACACAGGGAGGGGGCACTGAAGCTTTCTTT.

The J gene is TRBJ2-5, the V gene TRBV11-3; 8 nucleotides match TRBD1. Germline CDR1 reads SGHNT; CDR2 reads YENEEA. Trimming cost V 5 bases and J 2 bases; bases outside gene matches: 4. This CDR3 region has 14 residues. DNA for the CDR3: TGTGCCAGCAGCGCCAGGACAGGGCAAGAGACCCAGTACTTC. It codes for CASSARTGQETQYF. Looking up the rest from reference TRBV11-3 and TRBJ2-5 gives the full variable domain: EAGVVQSPRYKIIEKKQPVAFWCNPISGHNTLYWYLQNLGQGPELLIRYENEEAVDDSQLPKDRFSAERLKGVDSTLKIQPAELGDSAVYLCASSARTGQETQYFGPGTRLLVL.

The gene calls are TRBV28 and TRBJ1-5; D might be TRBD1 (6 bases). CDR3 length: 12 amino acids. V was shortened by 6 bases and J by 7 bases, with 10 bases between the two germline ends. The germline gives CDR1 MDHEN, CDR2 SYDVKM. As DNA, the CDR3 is TGTGCCAGCAGATACAGGGACCAGCCCCAGCATTTT. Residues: CASRYRDQPQHF.